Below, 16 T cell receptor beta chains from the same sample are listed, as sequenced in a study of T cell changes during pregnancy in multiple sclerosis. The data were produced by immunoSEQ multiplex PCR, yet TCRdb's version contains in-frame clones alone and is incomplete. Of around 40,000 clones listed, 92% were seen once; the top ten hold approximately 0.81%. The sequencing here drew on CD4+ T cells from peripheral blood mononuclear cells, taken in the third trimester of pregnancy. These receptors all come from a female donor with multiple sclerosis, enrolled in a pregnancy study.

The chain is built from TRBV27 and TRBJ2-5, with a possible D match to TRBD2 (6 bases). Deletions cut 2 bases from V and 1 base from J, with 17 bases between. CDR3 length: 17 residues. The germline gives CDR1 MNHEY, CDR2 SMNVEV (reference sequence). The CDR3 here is CASSLNKFGRGQETQYF. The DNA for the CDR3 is TGTGCCAGCAGTTTAAATAAGTTCGGGCGGGGCCAAGAGACCCAGTACTTC.

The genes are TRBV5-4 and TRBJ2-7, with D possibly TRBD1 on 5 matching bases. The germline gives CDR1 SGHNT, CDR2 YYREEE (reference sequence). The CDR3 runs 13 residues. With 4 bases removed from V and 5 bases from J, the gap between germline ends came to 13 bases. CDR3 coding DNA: TGTGCCAGCAGCCAGGGTAGCCGCGACGAGCAGTACTTC. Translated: CASSQGSRDEQYF.

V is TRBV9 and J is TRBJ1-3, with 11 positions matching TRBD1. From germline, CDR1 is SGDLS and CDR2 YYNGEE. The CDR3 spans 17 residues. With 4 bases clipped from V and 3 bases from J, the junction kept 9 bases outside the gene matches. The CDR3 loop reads CASSPPGTGGFGNTIYF. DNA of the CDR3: TGTGCCAGCAGCCCACCCGGGACAGGGGGTTTTGGAAACACCATATATTTT.

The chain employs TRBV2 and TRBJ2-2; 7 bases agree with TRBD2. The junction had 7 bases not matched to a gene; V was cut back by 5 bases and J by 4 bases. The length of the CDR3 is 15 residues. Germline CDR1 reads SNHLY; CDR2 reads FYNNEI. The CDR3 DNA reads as TGTGCCAGCAGTAAGAGCGGGATGGCCACCGGGGAGCTGTTTTTT. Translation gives CASSKSGMATGELFF.

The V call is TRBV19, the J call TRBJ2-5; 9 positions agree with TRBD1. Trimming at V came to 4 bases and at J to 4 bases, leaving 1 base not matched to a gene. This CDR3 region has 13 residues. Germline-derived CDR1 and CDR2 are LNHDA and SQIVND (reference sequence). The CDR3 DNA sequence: TGTGCCAGTAGTAAGGACAGGGGAGAGACCCAGTACTTC. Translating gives CASSKDRGETQYF.

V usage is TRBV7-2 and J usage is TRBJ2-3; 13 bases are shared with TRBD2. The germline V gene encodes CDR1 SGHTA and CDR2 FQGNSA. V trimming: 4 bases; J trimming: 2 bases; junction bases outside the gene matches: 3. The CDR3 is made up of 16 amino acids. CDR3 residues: CASSSGLAGATDTQYF. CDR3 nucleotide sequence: TGTGCCAGCAGCTCTGGACTAGCGGGAGCCACAGATACGCAGTATTTT.

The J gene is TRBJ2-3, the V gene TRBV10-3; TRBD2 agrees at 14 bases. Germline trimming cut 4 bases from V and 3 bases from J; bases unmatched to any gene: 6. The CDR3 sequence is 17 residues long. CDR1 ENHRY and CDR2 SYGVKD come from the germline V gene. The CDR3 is CAISGGLAGVGTDTQYF. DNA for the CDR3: TGTGCCATCAGTGGGGGACTAGCGGGAGTAGGGACAGATACGCAGTATTTT.

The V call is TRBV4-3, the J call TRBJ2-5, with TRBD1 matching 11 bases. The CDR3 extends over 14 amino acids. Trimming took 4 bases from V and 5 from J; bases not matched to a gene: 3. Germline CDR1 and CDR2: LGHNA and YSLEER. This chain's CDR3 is CASSPDRGRETQYF. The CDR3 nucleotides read TGCGCCAGCAGCCCGGACAGGGGGCGGGAGACCCAGTACTTC.

The CDR3 protein is CASSLAGTANQPQHF. Here the CDR3 DNA reads TGCGCCAGCAGCTTGGCCGGGACAGCTAATCAGCCCCAGCATTTT. This chain joins TRBV5-1 and TRBJ1-5, with 7 nucleotides matching TRBD1. V was clipped by 0 bases and J by 4 bases; unmatched bases: 4. Per germline, CDR1 SGHRS and CDR2 YFSETQ. CDR3 size: 15 residues.

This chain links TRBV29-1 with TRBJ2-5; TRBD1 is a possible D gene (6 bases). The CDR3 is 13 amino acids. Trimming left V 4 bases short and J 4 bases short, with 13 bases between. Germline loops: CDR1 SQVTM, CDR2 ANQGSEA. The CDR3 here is CSVGRARGETQYF. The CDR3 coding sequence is TGCAGCGTTGGTCGTGCCAGGGGAGAGACCCAGTACTTC.

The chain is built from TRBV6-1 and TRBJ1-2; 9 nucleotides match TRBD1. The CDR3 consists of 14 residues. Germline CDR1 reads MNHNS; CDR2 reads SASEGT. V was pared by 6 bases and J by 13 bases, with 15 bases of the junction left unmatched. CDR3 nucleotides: TGTGCCAGCAGCGAGGCTACAGGGGGCGCGAAACCCACCTTC. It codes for CASSEATGGAKPTF.

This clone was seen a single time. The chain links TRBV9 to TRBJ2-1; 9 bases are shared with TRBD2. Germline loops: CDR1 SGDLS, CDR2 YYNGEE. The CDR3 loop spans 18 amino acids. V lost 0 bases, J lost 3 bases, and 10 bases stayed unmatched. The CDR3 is CASSVAPASGTIYNEQFF. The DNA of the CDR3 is TGTGCCAGCAGCGTAGCTCCGGCTAGCGGGACTATCTACAATGAGCAGTTCTTC.

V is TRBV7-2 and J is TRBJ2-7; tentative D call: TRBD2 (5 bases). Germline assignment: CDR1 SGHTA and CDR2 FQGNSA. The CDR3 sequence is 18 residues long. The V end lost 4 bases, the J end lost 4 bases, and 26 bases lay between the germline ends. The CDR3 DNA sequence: TGTGCCAGCAGCTCCCCGGAAATCTCCTGGGAGAGGAATTACGAGCAGTACTTC. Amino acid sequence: CASSSPEISWERNYEQYF.

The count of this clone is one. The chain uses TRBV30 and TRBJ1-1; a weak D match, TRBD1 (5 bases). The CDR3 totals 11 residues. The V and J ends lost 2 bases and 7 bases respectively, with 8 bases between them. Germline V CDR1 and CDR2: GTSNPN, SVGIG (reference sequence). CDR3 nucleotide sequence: TGTGCCTGGAGTACCAGGGTTGAAGCTTTCTTT. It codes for CAWSTRVEAFF.

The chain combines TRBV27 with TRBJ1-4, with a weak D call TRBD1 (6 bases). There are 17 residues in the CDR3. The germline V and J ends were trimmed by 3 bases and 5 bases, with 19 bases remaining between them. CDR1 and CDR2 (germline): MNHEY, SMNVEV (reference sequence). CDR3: CASSFLDSASPNEKLFF. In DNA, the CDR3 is TGTGCCAGCAGTTTTTTGGACAGTGCTTCCCCCAATGAAAAACTGTTTTTT.

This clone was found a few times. The CDR3 region has the DNA TGCGCCAGCAGCGGGCAGGGGGGGGCCAACGTCCTGACTTTC. Amino acid sequence: CASSGQGGANVLTF. This sequence joins TRBV5-1 and TRBJ2-6; the D gene is possibly TRBD1 (6 bases). The ends were cut back, 4 bases at V and 4 bases at J, with 9 bases in the middle. Germline assignment: CDR1 SGHRS and CDR2 YFSETQ. CDR3 size: 14 residues.